Shown below are 15 T cell receptor beta chains from a single sample sequenced in a study of cytomegalovirus exposure and HLA in healthy donors. The PCR was carried out with 60 Vbeta primers and 13 Jbeta primers. TCRdb keeps only in-frame clones here, not all; method: immunoSEQ multiplex PCR. The data contain 120,000 or so clones, more than 70% of them singletons. Sequencing was performed on PBMCs. The receptors were gathered from a woman in her sixties or seventies in good health and CMV-seropositive.

The chain recombines TRBV9 with TRBJ2-5; D gene uncertain. With 0 bases removed from V and 2 bases from J, the gap between germline ends came to 11 bases. The germline V gene encodes CDR1 SGDLS and CDR2 YYNGEE. The CDR3 loop spans 15 amino acids. CDR3 DNA: TGTGCCAGCAGCGTAGATCATGGGCCTCAAGAGACCCAGTACTTC. Amino acids: CASSVDHGPQETQYF. Filled out from reference TRBV9 and TRBJ2-5, the complete variable domain reads DSGVTQTPKHLITATGQRVTLRCSPRSGDLSVYWYQQSLDQGLQFLIQYYNGEERAKGNILERFSAQQFPDLHSELNLSSLELGDSALYFCASSVDHGPQETQYFGPGTRLLVL.

About this clone itself: At the DNA level, this CDR3 is encoded by other sequences in the same sample as well. The chain uses TRBV28 and TRBJ1-5; D not certain. The germline gives CDR1 MDHEN, CDR2 SYDVKM. The CDR3 contains 17 residues. Trimming removed 1 base at V and 0 bases at J, with 13 bases between. The CDR3 spells CASSLSRGDYSNQPQHF. As DNA, the CDR3 is TGTGCCAGCAGTTTATCCCGAGGAGATTATAGCAATCAGCCCCAGCATTTT.

V and J are TRBV10-1 and TRBJ1-4; D is unclear. Trimming took 5 bases from V and 0 from J, leaving 13 bases between them. The germline V gene has CDR1 WNHNN and CDR2 SYGVQD (reference sequence). This CDR3 region has 16 residues. The CDR3 here is CASSLRVAATNEKLFF. CDR3 DNA sequence: TGCGCCAGCAGTCTTCGGGTGGCGGCAACTAATGAAAAACTGTTTTTT.

The chain has TRBV27 and TRBJ1-5, with TRBD1 matching 12 bases. CDR1 and CDR2 (germline): MNHEY, SMNVEV (reference sequence). The CDR3 length is 17 residues. Losses at the gene ends were 3 bases for V and 7 bases for J; bases not matched to a gene: 10. In DNA form, the CDR3 reads TGTGCCAGCAGTTTTAGAGGGACAGGGGGCGCAGAGCAGCCCCAGCATTTT. It yields the protein CASSFRGTGGAEQPQHF.

The gene calls are TRBV19 and TRBJ2-3; the match to TRBD2 covers 14 bases. CDR1 is LNHDA and CDR2 is SQIVND in the germline V gene (reference sequence). The CDR3 contains 17 residues. Trimming at V came to 5 bases and at J to 1 base, leaving 5 bases not matched to a gene. This chain's CDR3 is CASSRGLAGAGTDTQYF. In DNA, the CDR3 is TGTGCCAGTAGTCGGGGACTAGCGGGAGCGGGCACAGATACGCAGTATTTT.

This chain uses TRBV5-4 with TRBJ2-1; weak D call: TRBD2 (6 bases). Trimming removed 0 bases at V and 9 bases at J, with 16 bases between. Per the germline V gene, CDR1 is SGHNT and CDR2 is YYREEE (reference sequence). CDR3 length: 15 amino acids. The CDR3 region is CASSLVGATGGEQFF. The CDR3 nucleotides are TGTGCCAGCAGCTTGGTTGGAGCCACCGGGGGTGAGCAGTTCTTC.

The rearrangement uses TRBV27 and TRBJ2-1, with 10 bases aligning to TRBD2. From germline, CDR1 is MNHEY and CDR2 SMNVEV (reference sequence). V shed 5 bases and J 5 bases; nucleotides not matched to a gene: 6. The CDR3 sequence is 15 residues long. In DNA, the CDR3 is TGTGCCAGCAGTCCGGCGGGACTAGCGAACAATGAGCAGTTCTTC. Translation gives CASSPAGLANNEQFF.

The chain uses TRBV5-1 and TRBJ2-2; the D gene is possibly TRBD1 (5 bases). Trimming took 7 bases from V and 2 from J, leaving 12 bases between them. The CDR3 contains 14 residues. Germline loops: CDR1 SGHRS, CDR2 YFSETQ. The CDR3 bases are TGCGCCAGCTCTCCTGGACAAAACACCGGGGAGCTGTTTTTT. This sequence encodes CASSPGQNTGELFF.

The chain couples TRBV19 to TRBJ2-7, with TRBD1 matching over 9 bases. Losses at the gene ends were 3 bases for V and 3 bases for J; bases not matched to a gene: 6. CDR1 LNHDA and CDR2 SQIVND come from the germline V gene (reference sequence). This CDR3 has 15 residues. CDR3 region: CASSMTGGEFYEQYF. The CDR3 DNA follows: TGTGCCAGTAGTATGACAGGGGGAGAATTCTACGAGCAGTACTTC.

This rearrangement joins TRBV11-2 to TRBJ2-3, with D possibly being TRBD2 (6 bases). This CDR3 spans 14 amino acids. Trimming stripped 7 bases from V and 2 bases from J, with 13 bases between. CDR1 and CDR2 (germline): SGHAT, FQNNGV. As DNA, the CDR3 is TGTGCCAGCAAGGGACTTTCAGTCACAGATACGCAGTATTTT. Encoded protein: CASKGLSVTDTQYF.

The chain carries TRBV7-8 and TRBJ2-2, with D maybe TRBD1 (6 bases). The CDR3 totals 15 residues. Germline V gene data show CDR1 as SGHVS and CDR2 as FQNEAQ. The V end lost 5 bases, the J end lost 4 bases, and 14 bases lay between the germline ends. DNA of the CDR3: TGTGCCAGCAGCCCTTGGACAGAAATCACCGGGGAGCTGTTTTTT. Translated, it gives CASSPWTEITGELFF.

The chain is built from TRBV4-1 and TRBJ1-3; 7 nucleotides line up with TRBD1. CDR1 MGHRA and CDR2 YSYEKL come from the germline V gene. The CDR3 spans 19 residues. The J segment lost 0 bases and the V segment lost 3 bases, leaving 14 bases of the junction unmatched. CDR3 nucleotide sequence: TGCGCCAGCAGCCATCCCCAACTACGACAGGGTTCCTCTGGAAACACCATATATTTT. Its protein product is CASSHPQLRQGSSGNTIYF.

J is TRBJ1-2 and V is TRBV4-2; the D is unclear. This CDR3 comprises 14 residues. The germline V gene has CDR1 LGHNA and CDR2 YNFKEQ. V was cut by 5 bases and J by 0 bases, with 10 bases left in between. For the CDR3, the DNA is TGTGCCAGCAGCAGAGGAGCCACTAACTATGGCTACACCTTC. This sequence encodes CASSRGATNYGYTF.

The rearrangement joins TRBV5-1 to TRBJ2-5, with a possible D match to TRBD2 (6 bases). Per the germline V gene, CDR1 is SGHRS and CDR2 is YFSETQ. The length of the CDR3 is 14 residues. Between the trimmed V and J ends, which lost 4 bases and 5 bases, there was a span of 15 bases. CDR3 sequence (DNA): TGCGCCAGCAGCCCTGGGGGGTTCCGGGAGACCCAGTACTTC. This sequence encodes CASSPGGFRETQYF. The full variable domain, completed using reference TRBV5-1 and TRBJ2-5, is KAGVTQTPRYLIKTRGQQVTLSCSPISGHRSVSWYQQTPGQGLQFLFEYFSETQRNKGNFPGRFSGRQFSNSRSEMNVSTLELGDSALYLCASSPGGFRETQYFGPGTRLLVL.

The sample holds one count of this clone. The rearrangement joins TRBV4-2 to TRBJ1-2, with TRBD1 as a possible D gene (6 bases). Per germline, CDR1 LGHNA and CDR2 YNFKEQ. Trimming removed 1 base at V and 6 bases at J, with 15 bases between. The CDR3 sequence is 15 residues long. CDR3 region: CASSQVSGGGHGYTF. CDR3 DNA: TGTGCCAGCAGCCAAGTTTCGGGGGGCGGGCATGGCTACACCTTC.